Listed here are 19 T cell receptor beta chains from one sample, sequenced in a study of early T cells in non-severe SARS-CoV-2 infection (dated by TCRdb to 2020 to 2022). The library relied on 5' RACE. TCRdb lists the instrument as NextSeq 500. TCRdb trimmed the raw reads at Q25, called clones with MiXCR and kept productive beta chains. Duplicate CDR3 protein sequences are folded into a single record with the most common DNA and genes. The sample table records roughly 100,000 distinct CDR3 sequences; about an eighth of these occur just once. The top ten clones comprise 5.5% to 7% of the sample. The sample was whole blood. All receptors derive from an adult who was a healthcare worker with PCR-confirmed SARS-CoV-2 infection or an uninfected control (not recorded which).

This clonotype was seen many times. The rearrangement joins TRBV5-5 to TRBJ1-4; 7 positions match TRBD1. Trimming cost V 6 bases and J 3 bases; bases outside gene matches: 8. Germline CDR1 and CDR2: SGHKS and YYEKEE (reference sequence). CDR3 length equals 15 residues. In nucleotides, the CDR3 is TGTGCCAGCACCATTTCCGGGACAGCTAATGAAAAACTGTTTTTT. Residues: CASTISGTANEKLFF.

This clonotype was observed a few times. This chain links TRBV11-2 with TRBJ2-5, with TRBD2 matching over 10 bases. V shed 5 bases, J shed 5 bases, and the junction held 5 bases outside the gene matches. Germline CDR1 is SGHAT and CDR2 is FQNNGV. This CDR3 region has 14 residues. CDR3 in DNA: TGTGCCAGCAGCGCGGGACTAGCGATGGAGACCCAGTACTTC. Encoded protein: CASSAGLAMETQYF.

This clonotype was counted a few times. The chain carries TRBV29-1 and TRBJ2-1, with a tentative D call TRBD2 (5 bases). Trimming took off 5 bases at V and 5 bases at J, with 13 bases between the two ends. Germline CDR1 SQVTM, CDR2 ANQGSEA. The CDR3 extends over 13 amino acids. The CDR3 DNA is TGCAGCGTTTTTTTCACAGCGGACAATGAGCAGTTCTTC. As protein: CSVFFTADNEQFF.

This clonotype was picked up a small number of times. The chain has TRBV5-6 and TRBJ2-2, with a possible D match to TRBD2 (5 bases). This CDR3 spans 15 amino acids. With 4 bases removed from V and 10 bases from J, the gap between germline ends came to 20 bases. In germline, CDR1 is SGHDT, CDR2 YYEEEE. The chain's CDR3 is CASSTVGRARPELFF. The CDR3 coding sequence is TGTGCCAGCAGCACAGTAGGGCGGGCCCGGCCGGAGCTGTTTTTT.

The rearrangement links TRBV28 to TRBJ1-4; the D gene is possibly TRBD1 (5 bases). The CDR3 runs to 14 residues. CDR1 and CDR2 from the germline V gene are MDHEN and SYDVKM. V was trimmed by 6 bases and J by 9 bases, leaving 17 bases between them. In nucleotides, the CDR3 is TGTGCCAGCAGAGGGGCTGGGGGTAAGAAAAAACTGTTTTTT. Its protein product is CASRGAGGKKKLFF.

This clonotype occurred a few times. This rearrangement joins TRBV5-1 to TRBJ2-7; D is uncertain. The ends were cut back, 5 bases at V and 1 base at J, with 16 bases in the middle. Germline V gene sequence: CDR1 SGHRS, CDR2 YFSETQ. CDR3 length equals 15 residues. The CDR3 coding sequence is TGCGCCAGCAGTCAAGGTATAGGTTTATCCTACGAGCAGTACTTC. It codes for CASSQGIGLSYEQYF.

Concerning this clonotype: At one boundary the junction diverges from the germline segment, which might be a read error. The chain carries TRBV5-4 and TRBJ2-7; TRBD2 matches 7 bases. The CDR3 runs 16 residues. Looked up from germline, CDR1 is SGHNT and CDR2 is YYREEE (reference sequence). CDR3 coding DNA: TGTGCCAGCGGCTTGGAAATAGCGGGTGGGGTCCACGAGCAGTACTTC. Amino acid sequence: CASGLEIAGGVHEQYF.

The rearrangement links TRBV7-9 to TRBJ2-7, with D perhaps matching TRBD2 (5 bases). The CDR3 length is 13 residues. Germline CDR1 is SEHNR and CDR2 is FQNEAQ (reference sequence). V lost 5 bases and J 5 bases, leaving 13 bases between the germline ends. CDR3 protein: CASSRTLGHEQYF. CDR3 DNA sequence: TGTGCCAGCAGCCGGACTCTAGGCCACGAGCAGTACTTC.

This clonotype was observed a handful of times. The chain recombines TRBV7-9 with TRBJ1-5; D unresolved. Trimming stripped 2 bases from V and 5 bases from J, with 10 bases between. The CDR3 has 14 amino acids. Germline-derived CDR1 and CDR2 are SEHNR and FQNEAQ (reference sequence). CDR3 coding DNA: TGTGCCAGCAGCTTATCCCTAGTGTATCAGCCCCAGCATTTT. Amino acid sequence: CASSLSLVYQPQHF. The full variable domain, its missing parts supplied by reference TRBV7-9 and TRBJ1-5, is DTGVSQNPRHKITKRGQNVTFRCDPISEHNRLYWYRQTLGQGPEFLTYFQNEAQLEKSRLLSDRFSAERPKGSFSTLEIQRTEQGDSAMYLCASSLSLVYQPQHFGDGTRLSIL.

DNA for the CDR3: TGCGCCAGCATTTCGCGGACAGGGGGGATTTCACCCCTCCACTTT. This translates into CASISRTGGISPLHF. The chain employs TRBV10-1 and TRBJ1-6, with TRBD1 matching 10 bases. The CDR3 has 15 amino acids. Per germline, CDR1 WNHNN and CDR2 SYGVQD (reference sequence). V shed 7 bases, J shed 9 bases, and the junction held 9 bases outside the gene matches.

This chain uses TRBV7-8 with TRBJ2-1; 9 nucleotides align to TRBD2. Trimming at V came to 5 bases and at J to 9 bases, leaving 8 bases not matched to a gene. CDR1 SGHVS and CDR2 FQNEAQ come from the germline V gene. This CDR3 comprises 14 residues. The CDR3: CASSVSGSWGEQFF. CDR3 nucleotides: TGTGCCAGCAGCGTTAGCGGGAGTTGGGGTGAGCAGTTCTTC.

This sequence joins TRBV10-1 and TRBJ2-7, with 12 bases identical to TRBD1. With 3 bases clipped from V and 6 bases from J, the junction kept 6 bases outside the gene matches. CDR1 WNHNN and CDR2 SYGVQD come from the germline V gene (reference sequence). CDR3 length: 15 residues. CDR3 bases: TGCGCCAGCAGTGACATGGGACAGGGGGCCGGCGAGCAGTACTTC. Translating gives CASSDMGQGAGEQYF.

This clonotype occurred a few times. The V gene is TRBV6-5, the J gene TRBJ2-5; possible D gene TRBD2, 6 bases. The V end lost 8 bases, the J end lost 5 bases, and 15 bases lay between the germline ends. CDR1 and CDR2 from the germline V gene are MNHEY and SVGAGI. The CDR3 is made up of 13 amino acids. Written as DNA, the CDR3 is TGTGCCAGCCTTGGTCCAGGGAGGGAGACCCAGTACTTC. It is translated as CASLGPGRETQYF.

This clonotype was seen ten or more times. The rearrangement uses TRBV27 and TRBJ2-5, with TRBD2 as a possible D gene (5 bases). The CDR3 spans 15 residues. CDR1 MNHEY and CDR2 SMNVEV come from the germline V gene (reference sequence). The V end was cut by 5 bases, the J end by 4 bases, with 17 bases between. The CDR3 coding sequence is TGTGCCAGCAGTACCAGGACTCATCGAGGAGAGACCCAGTACTTC. As protein: CASSTRTHRGETQYF.

The chain recombines TRBV10-3 with TRBJ1-2, with TRBD1 matching over 10 bases. From germline, CDR1 is ENHRY and CDR2 SYGVKD. The CDR3 runs to 14 residues. The trim removed 6 bases at V and 7 bases at J, leaving 8 bases unmatched. CDR3 in DNA: TGTGCCATCAGCCACGGGACAGGGGAGGGTGGCTACACCTTC. Translation: CAISHGTGEGGYTF.

The genes are TRBV19 and TRBJ2-3, with D maybe TRBD2 (6 bases). The CDR3 has 16 residues. In germline, CDR1 is LNHDA, CDR2 SQIVND (reference sequence). V was clipped by 3 bases and J by 3 bases, with 16 bases between them. This CDR3 reads CASSMTRWGLTDTQYF. The CDR3, as DNA: TGTGCCAGTAGTATGACTAGATGGGGTTTGACAGATACGCAGTATTTT.

The chain links TRBV6-2 or TRBV6-3 to TRBJ1-1; D might be TRBD1 (5 bases). Trimming removed 4 bases from V and 1 base from J, with 16 bases in between. This CDR3 is 16 amino acids long. The germline CDR1 and CDR2 sequences are MNHEY and SVGEGT. CDR3 region: CASSWELRQSNTEAFF. CDR3 DNA sequence: TGTGCCAGCAGTTGGGAGTTGAGACAGTCGAACACTGAAGCTTTCTTT.

This clonotype was counted ten times or more. The genes are TRBV7-6 and TRBJ2-1, with 11 bases aligning to TRBD2. J was trimmed by 8 bases and V by 4 bases; bases with no gene match: 13. CDR3 size: 17 residues. CDR1 SGHVS and CDR2 FNYEAQ come from the germline V gene. For the CDR3, the DNA is TGTGCCAGCAGCTCCTCGATAAATACTAGCGGGAGCCATGAGCAGTTCTTC. Its translation: CASSSSINTSGSHEQFF.

A few counts support this clonotype. This rearrangement joins TRBV3-1 to TRBJ2-1; D possibly corresponds to TRBD1 (5 bases). The CDR3 sequence is 11 residues long. Trimming pared 2 bases from V and 10 bases from J, leaving 6 bases between. Germline CDR1 LGHDT, CDR2 YNNKEL (reference sequence). The CDR3 DNA reads TGTGCCAGCAGCCAAACAGGAGAGCAGTTCTTC. Translating gives CASSQTGEQFF.